The clone carrying this T cell receptor beta chain was counted ten times or more. TCRdb used MiXCR to reprocess the RT-PCR reads, holding one entry per CDR3 protein. The repertoire includes fewer than 800,000 distinct CDR3 sequences, over 12% of them detected once, and about 3.6% sits in the top ten. The V gene's germline CDR1 is SGHDT and CDR2 YYEEEE. The V gene end was trimmed by 1 base and the J gene end by 5 bases; junction bases not matched to a gene: 10. The CDR3 is 17 residues long. Sequenced sample: memory CD4+ T cells from blood. The clonotype comes from a female donor in good health, serving as a healthy control. The V gene is TRBV5-6, the J gene TRBJ2-1; 9 nucleotides match TRBD1. In DNA form, the CDR3 reads TGTGCCAGCAGCTTGCTTGTTGGACAGGGGTCCCACAATGAGCAGTTCTTC. Translating it yields CASSLLVGQGSHNEQFF.